Shown below are 6 T cell receptor beta chains from a single sample sequenced in a study of blood T cell repertoires in COVID-19. The data were produced by immunoSEQ multiplex PCR, yet TCRdb's version contains in-frame clones alone and is incomplete. The repertoire holds under 200,000 clones, 65% to 90% seen once, with approximately 1.5% in the top ten. Input material: peripheral blood. The receptors come from a human donor in a cohort sampled during active COVID-19.

The rearrangement joins TRBV7-9 to TRBJ1-4; TRBD1 agrees at 7 bases. Germline V gives CDR1 SEHNR, CDR2 FQNEAQ (reference sequence). J was trimmed by 9 bases and V by 1 base; bases with no gene match: 2. The CDR3 extends over 13 amino acids. CDR3 nucleotide sequence: TGTGCCAGCAGCTTAGGGGACAGCAAAAAACTGTTTTTT. This codes for CASSLGDSKKLFF.

The chain carries TRBV3-1 (or the pseudogene TRBV3-2) and TRBJ2-3, with 8 bases identical to TRBD2. CDR3 length: 16 residues. Germline V gives CDR1 LGHDT, CDR2 YNNKEL (reference sequence). V lost 4 bases, J lost 2 bases, and 8 bases stayed unmatched. The CDR3 nucleotides are TGTGCCAGCAGCCCCTTAGCGGGAACAACCACAGATACGCAGTATTTT. Amino acid sequence: CASSPLAGTTTDTQYF.

The chain couples TRBV7-9 to TRBJ1-5; TRBD1 agrees at 7 bases. Trimming cost V 5 bases and J 6 bases; bases outside gene matches: 7. CDR1 SEHNR and CDR2 FQNEAQ come from the germline V gene (reference sequence). This CDR3 has 14 amino acids. CDR3 in amino acids: CASSRTGGTQPQHF. For the CDR3, the DNA is TGTGCCAGCAGCCGGACAGGCGGTACTCAGCCCCAGCATTTT. Full variable domain (missing parts from reference TRBV7-9 and TRBJ1-5): DTGVSQNPRHKITKRGQNVTFRCDPISEHNRLYWYRQTLGQGPEFLTYFQNEAQLEKSRLLSDRFSAERPKGSFSTLEIQRTEQGDSAMYLCASSRTGGTQPQHFGDGTRLSIL.

The table lists this clone with a few counts. The chain carries TRBV5-4 and TRBJ1-2, with 7 positions matching TRBD1. The CDR3 is 12 residues long. Germline CDR1 reads SGHNT; CDR2 reads YYREEE (reference sequence). V lost 4 bases and J lost 5; bases outside the gene matches: 2. For the CDR3, the DNA is TGTGCCAGCAGCGGGACAGCTTATGGCTACACCTTC. Protein product: CASSGTAYGYTF. Filled out from reference TRBV5-4 and TRBJ1-2, the complete variable domain reads ETGVTQSPTHLIKTRGQQVTLRCSSQSGHNTVSWYQQALGQGPQFIFQYYREEENGRGNFPPRFSGLQFPNYSSELNVNALELDDSALYLCASSGTAYGYTFGSGTRLTVV.

V and J are TRBV7-2 and TRBJ2-1; the D gene is possibly TRBD1 (7 bases). The CDR3 contains 16 residues. Germline V lookup: CDR1 SGHTA, CDR2 FQGNSA. The V gene lost 5 bases and the J gene lost 1 base, with 15 bases spanning the gap. The CDR3 nucleotides are TGTGCCAGCAGCCTGAAGGAGGGGGCATCCTACAATGAGCAGTTCTTC. As protein: CASSLKEGASYNEQFF.

The chain uses TRBV5-1 and TRBJ2-2; 8 bases agree with TRBD1. From germline, CDR1 is SGHRS and CDR2 YFSETQ. The J segment lost 2 bases and the V segment lost 4 bases, leaving 7 bases of the junction unmatched. The CDR3 has 16 residues. CDR3 bases: TGCGCCAGCAGCCAGATCAGGGGGCACAACACCGGGGAGCTGTTTTTT. It specifies CASSQIRGHNTGELFF.